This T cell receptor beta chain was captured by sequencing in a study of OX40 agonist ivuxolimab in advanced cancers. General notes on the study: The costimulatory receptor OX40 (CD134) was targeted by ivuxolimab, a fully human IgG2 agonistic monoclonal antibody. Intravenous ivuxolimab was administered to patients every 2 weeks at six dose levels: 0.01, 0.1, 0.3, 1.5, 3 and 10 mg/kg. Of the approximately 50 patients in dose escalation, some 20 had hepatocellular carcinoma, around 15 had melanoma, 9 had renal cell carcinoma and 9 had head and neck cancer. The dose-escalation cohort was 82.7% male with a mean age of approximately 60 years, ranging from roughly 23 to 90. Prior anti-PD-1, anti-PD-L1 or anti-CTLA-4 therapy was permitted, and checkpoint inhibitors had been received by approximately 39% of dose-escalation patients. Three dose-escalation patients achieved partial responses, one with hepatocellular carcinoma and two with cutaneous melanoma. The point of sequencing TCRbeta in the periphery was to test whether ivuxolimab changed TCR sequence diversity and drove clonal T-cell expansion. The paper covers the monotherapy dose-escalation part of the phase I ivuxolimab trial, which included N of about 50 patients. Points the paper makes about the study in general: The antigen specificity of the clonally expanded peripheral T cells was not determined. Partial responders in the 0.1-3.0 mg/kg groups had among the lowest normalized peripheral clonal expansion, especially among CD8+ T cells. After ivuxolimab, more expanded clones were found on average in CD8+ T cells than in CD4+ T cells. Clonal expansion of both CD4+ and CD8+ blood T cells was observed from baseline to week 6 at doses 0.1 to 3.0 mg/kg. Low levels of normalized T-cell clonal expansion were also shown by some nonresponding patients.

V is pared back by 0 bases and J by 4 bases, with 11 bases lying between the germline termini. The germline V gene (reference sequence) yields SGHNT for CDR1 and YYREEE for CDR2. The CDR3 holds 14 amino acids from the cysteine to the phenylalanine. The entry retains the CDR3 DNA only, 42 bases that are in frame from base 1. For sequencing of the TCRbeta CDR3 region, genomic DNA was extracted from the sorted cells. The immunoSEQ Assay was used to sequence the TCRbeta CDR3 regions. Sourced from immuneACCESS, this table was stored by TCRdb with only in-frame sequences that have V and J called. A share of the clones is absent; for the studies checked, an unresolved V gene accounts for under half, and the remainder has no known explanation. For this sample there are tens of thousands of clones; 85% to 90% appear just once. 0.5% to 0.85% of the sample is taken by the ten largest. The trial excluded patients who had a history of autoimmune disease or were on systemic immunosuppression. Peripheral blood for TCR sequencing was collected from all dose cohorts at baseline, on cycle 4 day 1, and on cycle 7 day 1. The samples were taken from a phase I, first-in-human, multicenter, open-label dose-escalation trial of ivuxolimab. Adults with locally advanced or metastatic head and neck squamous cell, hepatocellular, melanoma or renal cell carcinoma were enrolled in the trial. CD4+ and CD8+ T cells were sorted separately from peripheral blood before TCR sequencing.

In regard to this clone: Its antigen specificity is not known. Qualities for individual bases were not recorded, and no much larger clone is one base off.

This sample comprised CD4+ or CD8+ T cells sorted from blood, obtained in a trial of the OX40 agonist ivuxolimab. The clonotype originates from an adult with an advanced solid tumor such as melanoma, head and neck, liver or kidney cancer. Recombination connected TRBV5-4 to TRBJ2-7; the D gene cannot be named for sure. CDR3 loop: CASSLGLEKYEQYF. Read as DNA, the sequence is TGTGCCAGCAGCTTGGGTCTAGAGAAATACGAGCAGTACTTC.